What follows describes a single T cell receptor (beta chain). This CDR3 is also generated by other DNA sequences in the sample. The data were produced by immunoSEQ multiplex PCR, yet TCRdb's version contains in-frame clones alone and is incomplete. The sample includes hundreds of thousands of clones, about three quarters seen only once; the top ten take around 2%. This sample is drawn from a study of shared clonotypes between healthy human individuals. CDR1 and CDR2 from the germline V gene are SGHRS and YFSETQ. The CDR3 covers 12 residues. V was shortened by 3 bases and J by 4 bases, with 8 bases between the two germline ends.

The receptor's source is a woman in her 30s in good health. The rearrangement links TRBV5-1 to TRBJ2-7; D call uncertain. The sequencing input was memory CD4+ T cells sorted from blood. The subset was: CD45RA-negative fraction. CDR3 bases: TGCGCCAGCAGCTCCGGACGTTACGAGCAGTACTTC. Translation gives CASSSGRYEQYF.